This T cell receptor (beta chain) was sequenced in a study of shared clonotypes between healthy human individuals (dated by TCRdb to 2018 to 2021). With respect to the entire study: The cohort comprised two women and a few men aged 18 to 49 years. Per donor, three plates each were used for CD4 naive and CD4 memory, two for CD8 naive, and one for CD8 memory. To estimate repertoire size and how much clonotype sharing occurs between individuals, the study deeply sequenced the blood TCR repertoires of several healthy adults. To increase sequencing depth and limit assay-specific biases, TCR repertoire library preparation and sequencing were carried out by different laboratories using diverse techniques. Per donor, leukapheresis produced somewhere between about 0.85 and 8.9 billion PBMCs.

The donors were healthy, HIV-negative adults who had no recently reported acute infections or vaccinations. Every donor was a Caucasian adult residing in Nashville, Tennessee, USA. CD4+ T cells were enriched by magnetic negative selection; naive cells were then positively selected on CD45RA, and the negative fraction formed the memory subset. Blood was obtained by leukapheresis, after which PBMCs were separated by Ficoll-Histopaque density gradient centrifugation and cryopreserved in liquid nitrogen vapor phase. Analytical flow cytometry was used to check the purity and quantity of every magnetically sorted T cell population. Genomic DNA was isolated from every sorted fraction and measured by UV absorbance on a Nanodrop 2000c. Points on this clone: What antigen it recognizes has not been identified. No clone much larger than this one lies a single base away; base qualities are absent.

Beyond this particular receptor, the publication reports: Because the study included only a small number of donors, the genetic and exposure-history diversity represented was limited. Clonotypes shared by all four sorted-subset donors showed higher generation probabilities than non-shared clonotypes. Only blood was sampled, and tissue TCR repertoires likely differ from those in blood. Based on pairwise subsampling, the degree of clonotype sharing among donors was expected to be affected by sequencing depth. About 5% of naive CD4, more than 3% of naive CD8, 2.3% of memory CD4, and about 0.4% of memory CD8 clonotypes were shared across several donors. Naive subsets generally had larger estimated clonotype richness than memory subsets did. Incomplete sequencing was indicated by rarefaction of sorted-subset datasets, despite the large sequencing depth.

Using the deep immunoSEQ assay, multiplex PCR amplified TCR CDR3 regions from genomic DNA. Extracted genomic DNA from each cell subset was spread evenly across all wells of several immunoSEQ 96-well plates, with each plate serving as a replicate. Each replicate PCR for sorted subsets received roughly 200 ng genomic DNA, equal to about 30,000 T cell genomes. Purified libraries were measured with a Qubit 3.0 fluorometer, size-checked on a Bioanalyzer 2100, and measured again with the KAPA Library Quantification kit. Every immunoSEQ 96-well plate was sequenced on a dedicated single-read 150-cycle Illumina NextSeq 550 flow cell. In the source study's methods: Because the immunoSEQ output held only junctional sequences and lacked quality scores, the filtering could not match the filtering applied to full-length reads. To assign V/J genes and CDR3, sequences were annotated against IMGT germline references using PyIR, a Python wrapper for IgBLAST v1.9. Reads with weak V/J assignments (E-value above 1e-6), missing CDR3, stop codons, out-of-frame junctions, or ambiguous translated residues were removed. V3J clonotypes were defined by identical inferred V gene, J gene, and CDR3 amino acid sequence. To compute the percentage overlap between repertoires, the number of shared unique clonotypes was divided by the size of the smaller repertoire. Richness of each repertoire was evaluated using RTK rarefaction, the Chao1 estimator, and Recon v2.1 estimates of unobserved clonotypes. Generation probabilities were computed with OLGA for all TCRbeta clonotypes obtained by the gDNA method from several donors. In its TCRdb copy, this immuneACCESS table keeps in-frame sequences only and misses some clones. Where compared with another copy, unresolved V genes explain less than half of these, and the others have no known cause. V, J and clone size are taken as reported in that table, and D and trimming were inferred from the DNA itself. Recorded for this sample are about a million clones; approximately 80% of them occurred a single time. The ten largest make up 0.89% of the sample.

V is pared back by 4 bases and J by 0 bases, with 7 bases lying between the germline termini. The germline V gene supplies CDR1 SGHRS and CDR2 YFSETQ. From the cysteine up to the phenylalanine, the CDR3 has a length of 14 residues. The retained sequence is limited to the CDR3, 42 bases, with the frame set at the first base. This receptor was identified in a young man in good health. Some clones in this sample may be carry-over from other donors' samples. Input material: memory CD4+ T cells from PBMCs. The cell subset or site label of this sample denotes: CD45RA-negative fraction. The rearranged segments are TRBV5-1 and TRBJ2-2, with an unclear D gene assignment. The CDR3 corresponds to CASSVRTNTGELFF. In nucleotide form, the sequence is TGCGCCAGCAGCGTCAGAACGAACACCGGGGAGCTGTTTTTT. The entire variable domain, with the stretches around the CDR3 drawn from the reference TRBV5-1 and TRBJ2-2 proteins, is KAGVTQTPRYLIKTRGQQVTLSCSPISGHRSVSWYQQTPGQGLQFLFEYFSETQRNKGNFPGRFSGRQFSNSRSEMNVSTLELGDSALYLCASSVRTNTGELFFGEGSRLTVL.